A single sample is the source of the 2 T cell receptor beta chains below, sequenced in a study of blood T cell repertoires in COVID-19. Using immunoSEQ multiplex PCR, the repertoire was profiled, and TCRdb retains in-frame clones only, with some absent. This sample has roughly 50,000 clones, with over 65% found just once. Sample: peripheral blood. Receptors originate from a human donor in a cohort sampled during active COVID-19.

This chain connects TRBV6-6 to TRBJ1-1; D ambiguous. CDR3 length equals 11 residues. Germline V CDR1 and CDR2: MNHNY, SVGAGI (reference sequence). The V end was cut by 5 bases, the J end by 11 bases, with 12 bases between. CDR3 sequence (DNA): TGTGCCAGCAGTCCCGGGAATGGGGCTTTCTTT. Protein: CASSPGNGAFF.

The CDR3 region is CASSTLTGMNTEAFF. The CDR3 DNA is TGTGCCAGCAGCACCTTGACAGGGATGAACACTGAAGCTTTCTTT. This sequence joins TRBV7-2 and TRBJ1-1; TRBD1 aligns across 7 bases. V shed 5 bases, J shed 0 bases, and the junction held 6 bases outside the gene matches. The CDR3 sequence is 15 residues long. Germline assignment: CDR1 SGHTA and CDR2 FQGNSA.